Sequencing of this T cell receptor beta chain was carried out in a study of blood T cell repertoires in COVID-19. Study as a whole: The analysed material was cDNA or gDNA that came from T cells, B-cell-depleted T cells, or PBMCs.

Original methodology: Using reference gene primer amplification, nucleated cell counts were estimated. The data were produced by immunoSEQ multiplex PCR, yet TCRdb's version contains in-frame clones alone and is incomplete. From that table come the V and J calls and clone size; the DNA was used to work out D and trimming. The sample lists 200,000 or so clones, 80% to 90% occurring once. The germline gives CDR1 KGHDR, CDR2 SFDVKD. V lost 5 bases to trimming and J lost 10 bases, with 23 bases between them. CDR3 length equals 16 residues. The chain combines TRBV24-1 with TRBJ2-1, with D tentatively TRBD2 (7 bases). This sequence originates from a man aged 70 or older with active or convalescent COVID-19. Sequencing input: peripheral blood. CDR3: CATSGAKRGQRGEQFF. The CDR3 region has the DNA TGTGCCACCAGTGGAGCCAAGCGGGGACAAAGGGGGGAGCAGTTCTTC.